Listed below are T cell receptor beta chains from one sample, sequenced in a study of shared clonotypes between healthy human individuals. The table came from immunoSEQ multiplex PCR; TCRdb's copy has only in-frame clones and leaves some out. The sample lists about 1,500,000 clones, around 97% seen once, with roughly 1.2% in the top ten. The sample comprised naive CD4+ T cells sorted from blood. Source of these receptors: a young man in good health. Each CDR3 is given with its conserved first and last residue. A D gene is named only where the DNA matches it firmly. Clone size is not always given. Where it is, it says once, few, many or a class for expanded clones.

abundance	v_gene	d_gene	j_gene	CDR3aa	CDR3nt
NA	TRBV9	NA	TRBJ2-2	CASSVGGFDSGELFF	TGTGCCAGCAGCGTAGGTGGGTTTGATTCCGGGGAGCTGTTTTTT
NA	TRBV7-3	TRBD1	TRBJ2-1	CASSLMDREQFF	TGTGCCAGCAGCTTAATGGACAGGGAGCAGTTCTTC
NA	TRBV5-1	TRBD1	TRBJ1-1	CASSPGTANTEAFF	TGCGCCAGCAGCCCTGGGACAGCGAACACTGAAGCTTTCTTT
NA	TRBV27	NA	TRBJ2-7	CASSRPPSYEQYF	TGTGCCAGCAGCCGACCGCCTTCCTACGAGCAGTACTTC
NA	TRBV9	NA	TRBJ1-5	CASSVEGLSNQPQHF	TGTGCCAGCAGCGTAGAGGGGCTGAGCAATCAGCCCCAGCATTTT
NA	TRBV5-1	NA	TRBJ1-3	CASSLGQGANTIYF	TGCGCCAGCAGCTTGGGGCAGGGCGCAAACACCATATATTTT
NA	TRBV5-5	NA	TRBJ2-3	CASSFWGVTDTQYF	TGTGCCAGCAGCTTTTGGGGGGTCACAGATACGCAGTATTTT
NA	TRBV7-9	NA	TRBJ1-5	CASSLGDLWSNQPQHF	TGTGCCAGCAGCTTAGGGGACTTGTGGAGCAATCAGCCCCAGCATTTT
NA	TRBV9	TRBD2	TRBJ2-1	CASSVVASGAYNEQFF	TGTGCCAGCAGCGTAGTAGCTAGCGGAGCCTACAATGAGCAGTTCTTC
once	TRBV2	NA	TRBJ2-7	CASSPLGGYEQYF	TGTGCCAGCAGTCCCCTGGGGGGCTACGAGCAGTACTTC
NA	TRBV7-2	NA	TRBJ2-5	CASSLTGQFQETQYF	TGTGCCAGCAGCTTAACAGGACAGTTCCAAGAGACCCAGTACTTC
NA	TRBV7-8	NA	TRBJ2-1	CASNRGREQFF	TGTGCCAGCAATAGGGGACGAGAGCAGTTCTTC
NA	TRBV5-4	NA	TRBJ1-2	CASSQTENGYTF	TGTGCCAGCAGCCAGACAGAGAATGGCTACACCTTC
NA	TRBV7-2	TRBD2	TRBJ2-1	CASSQGDRIAGGPQFF	TGTGCCAGCAGCCAGGGGGACCGTATAGCGGGAGGGCCCCAGTTCTTC